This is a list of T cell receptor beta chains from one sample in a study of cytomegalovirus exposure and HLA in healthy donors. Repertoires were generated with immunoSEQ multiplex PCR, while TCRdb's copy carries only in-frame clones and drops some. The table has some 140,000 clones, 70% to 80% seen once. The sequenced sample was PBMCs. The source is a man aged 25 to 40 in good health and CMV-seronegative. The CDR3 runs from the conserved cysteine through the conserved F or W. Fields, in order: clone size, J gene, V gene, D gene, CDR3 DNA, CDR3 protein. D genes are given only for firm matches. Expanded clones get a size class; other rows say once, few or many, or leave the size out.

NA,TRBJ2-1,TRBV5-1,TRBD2,TGCGCCAGCAGCCCGAAGACTAGCGGGGGGTGGAATGAGCAGTTCTTC,CASSPKTSGGWNEQFF
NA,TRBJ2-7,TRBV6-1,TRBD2,TGTGCCAGCACCGAAGGGGCAGCGGGAGCCCTCGAGCAGTACTTC,CASTEGAAGALEQYF
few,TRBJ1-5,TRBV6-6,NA,TGTGCCAGCAAAGGGACACCTATTCAGCCCCAGCATTTT,CASKGTPIQPQHF
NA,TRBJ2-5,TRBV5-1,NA,TGCGCCAGCAGCCTACTAGTTCAAGAGACCCAGTACTTC,CASSLLVQETQYF
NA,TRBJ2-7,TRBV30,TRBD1,TGTGCCTGGAGCGGACAGGGTCACGAGCAGTACTTC,CAWSGQGHEQYF
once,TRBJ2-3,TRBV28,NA,TGTGCCAGCAGTCCCTCAGGGGAGCACACAGATACGCAGTATTTT,CASSPSGEHTDTQYF
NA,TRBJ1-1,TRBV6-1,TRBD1,TGTGCCAGCAGTGAGAGTGCGGTAATGGGACAGGAAGCTTTCTTT,CASSESAVMGQEAFF
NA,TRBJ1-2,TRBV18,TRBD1,TGTGCCAGCTCACCTCAGACAGGGTATGGCTACACCTTC,CASSPQTGYGYTF
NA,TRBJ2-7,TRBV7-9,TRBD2,TGTGCCAGCAGCTCACCGGGACTAGCGGGAGGAGAAGACTTC,CASSSPGLAGGEDF
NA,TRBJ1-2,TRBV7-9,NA,TGTGCCAGCAGGTTCCCAGAGGCGCGAGAGGGCTATGGCTACACCTTC,CASRFPEAREGYGYTF
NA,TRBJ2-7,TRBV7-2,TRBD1,TGTGCCAGCAGCCCGGGACAGGGGGTGGGGGAGCAGTACTTC,CASSPGQGVGEQYF
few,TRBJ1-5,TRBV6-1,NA,TGTGCCAGCAGTGATACGGAGGGTGAGGCGAATCAGCCCCAGCATTTT,CASSDTEGEANQPQHF
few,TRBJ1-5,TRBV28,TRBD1,TGTGCCAGCAGTTTGCCTCCGGGACAGAGTAGTCAGCCCCAGCATTTT,CASSLPPGQSSQPQHF
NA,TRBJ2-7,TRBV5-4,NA,TGTGCCAGCAGCTCCACCATCGGGGTATCCTACGAGCAGTACTTC,CASSSTIGVSYEQYF
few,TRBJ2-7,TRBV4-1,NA,TGCGCCAGCAGTCCGGAGGGCCGGTCCTACGAGCAGTACTTC,CASSPEGRSYEQYF
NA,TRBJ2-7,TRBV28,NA,TGTGCCAGCAGTATACTGCGCGAGCAGTACTTC,CASSILREQYF
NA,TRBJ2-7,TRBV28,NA,TGTGCCAGCAGTTTATCCCTAGGACGCGGGGATACGCAGTACTTC,CASSLSLGRGDTQYF
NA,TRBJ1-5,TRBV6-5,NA,TGTGCCAGCAGTTACGGGGGGGGTCAGCCCCAGCATTTT,CASSYGGGQPQHF
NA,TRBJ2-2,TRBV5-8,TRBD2,TGTGCCAGCAGCTCTCCGGGACTAGCGGGATTCAACACCGGGGAGCTGTTTTTT,CASSSPGLAGFNTGELFF
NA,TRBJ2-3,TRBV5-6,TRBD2,TGTGCCAGCAGCTTGACGTTTCTAGCGGACTTCACAGATACGCAGTATTTT,CASSLTFLADFTDTQYF
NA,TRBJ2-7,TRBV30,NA,TGTGCCTGGGGTCCCCGCCTTACTTACTACGAGCAGTACTTC,CAWGPRLTYYEQYF
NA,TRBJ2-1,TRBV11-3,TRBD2,TGTGCCAGCAGCTTAAGCGGGAGTTGGAATGAGCAGTTCTTC,CASSLSGSWNEQFF
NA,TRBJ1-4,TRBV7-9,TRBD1,TGTGCCAGCAGCCCCGGACAGGGGGCGGAAAAACTGTTTTTT,CASSPGQGAEKLFF
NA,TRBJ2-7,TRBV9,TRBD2,TGTGCCAGCAGCGTAGGCTCGCTAGCGGGAAACTACGAGCAGTACTTC,CASSVGSLAGNYEQYF
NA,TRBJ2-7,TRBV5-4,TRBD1,TGTGCCAGCAGCGCAGGGGGCACCTCATCCTACGAGCAGTACTTC,CASSAGGTSSYEQYF
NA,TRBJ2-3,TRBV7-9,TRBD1,TGTGCCAGCAGCTTAGCCCAGGGGGGCACAGATACGCAGTATTTT,CASSLAQGGTDTQYF
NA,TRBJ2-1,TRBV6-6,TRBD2,TGTGCCAGCAGTACCCTCGGGACTAGTGAGAGGAATGAGCAGTTCTTC,CASSTLGTSERNEQFF
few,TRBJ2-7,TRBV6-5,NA,TGTGCCAGCAGGGGGGGGGCGGCCTCCTACGAGCAGTACTTC,CASRGGAASYEQYF
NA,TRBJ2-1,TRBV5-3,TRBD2,TGTGCCAGAAGCTTTAGCGGGAGGGCCAATGAGCAGTTCTTC,CARSFSGRANEQFF
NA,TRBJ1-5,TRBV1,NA,TGCACCAGCAGCCAAGAGGCCCGGACAGGGAGGGGTCAGCCCCAGCATTTT,CTSSQEARTGRGQPQHF
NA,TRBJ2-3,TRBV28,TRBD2,TGTGCCAGCAGTTTGACTAGCGGGATATCGGGAACAGATACGCAGTATTTT,CASSLTSGISGTDTQYF
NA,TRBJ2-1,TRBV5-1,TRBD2,TGCGCCAGCAGCTTCGGACTAGCGGGGATTGATGAGCAGTTCTTC,CASSFGLAGIDEQFF
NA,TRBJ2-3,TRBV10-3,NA,TGTGCCATCAGTGACGGTACGCAGTATTTT,CAISDGTQYF
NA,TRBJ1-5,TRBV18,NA,TGTGCCAGCTCCGAAGCACGGAGCCAGCCCCAGCATTTT,CASSEARSQPQHF
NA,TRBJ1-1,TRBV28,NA,TGTGCCAGCAGTTTGGCTCCAGGGACAAACACTGAAGCTTTCTTT,CASSLAPGTNTEAFF
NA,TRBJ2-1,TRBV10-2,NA,TGCGCCAGCAGGGGGACATTAGGGGGGGATGAGCAGTTCTTC,CASRGTLGGDEQFF